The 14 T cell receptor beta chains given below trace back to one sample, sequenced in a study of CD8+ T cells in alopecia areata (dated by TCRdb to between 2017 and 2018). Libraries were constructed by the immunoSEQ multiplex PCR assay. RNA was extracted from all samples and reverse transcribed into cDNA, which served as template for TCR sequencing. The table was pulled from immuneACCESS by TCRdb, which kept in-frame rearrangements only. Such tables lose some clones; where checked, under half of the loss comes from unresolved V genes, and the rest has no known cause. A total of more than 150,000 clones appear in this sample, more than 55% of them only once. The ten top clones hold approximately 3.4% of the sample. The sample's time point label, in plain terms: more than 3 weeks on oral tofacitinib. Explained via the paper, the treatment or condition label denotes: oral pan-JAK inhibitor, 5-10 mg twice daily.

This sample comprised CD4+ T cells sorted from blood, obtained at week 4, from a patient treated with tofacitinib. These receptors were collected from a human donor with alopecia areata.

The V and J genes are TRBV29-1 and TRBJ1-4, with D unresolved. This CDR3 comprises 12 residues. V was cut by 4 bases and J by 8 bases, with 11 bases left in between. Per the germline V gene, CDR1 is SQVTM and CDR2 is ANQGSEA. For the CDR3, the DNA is TGCAGCGTTGTGGCCGCTGAAGAAAAACTGTTTTTT. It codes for CSVVAAEEKLFF.

CDR3: CATSRVGWDRETQYF. CDR3 nucleotide sequence: TGTGCCACCAGCAGAGTGGGGTGGGACCGAGAGACCCAGTACTTC. The V and J genes are TRBV15 and TRBJ2-5; TRBD1 or TRBD2 may be the D gene (5 bases each). The CDR3 loop spans 15 amino acids. V dropped 1 base and J dropped 4 bases, with 13 bases sitting between them. The germline gives CDR1 LNHNV, CDR2 YYDKDF (reference sequence).

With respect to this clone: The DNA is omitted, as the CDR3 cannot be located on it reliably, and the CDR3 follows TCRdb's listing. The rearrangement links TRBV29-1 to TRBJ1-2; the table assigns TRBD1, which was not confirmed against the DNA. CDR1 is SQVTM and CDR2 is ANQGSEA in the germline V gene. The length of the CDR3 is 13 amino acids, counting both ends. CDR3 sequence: CSVGFGQGSGDTF.

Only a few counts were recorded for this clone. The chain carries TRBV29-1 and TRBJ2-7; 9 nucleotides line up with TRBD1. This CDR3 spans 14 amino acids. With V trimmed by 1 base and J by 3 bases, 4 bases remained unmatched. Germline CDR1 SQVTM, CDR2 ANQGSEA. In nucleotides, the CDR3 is TGCAGCGTTGAAGGCGGACAGGGGCTCTACGAGCAGTACTTC. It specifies CSVEGGQGLYEQYF.

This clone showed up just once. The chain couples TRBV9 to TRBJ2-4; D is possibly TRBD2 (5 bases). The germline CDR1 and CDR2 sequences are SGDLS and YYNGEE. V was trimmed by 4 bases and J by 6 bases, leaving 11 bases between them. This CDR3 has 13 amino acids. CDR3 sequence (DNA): TGTGCCAGCAGCCCGGAACGGGGAAACATTCAGTACTTC. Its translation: CASSPERGNIQYF. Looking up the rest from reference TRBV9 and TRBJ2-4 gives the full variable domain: DSGVTQTPKHLITATGQRVTLRCSPRSGDLSVYWYQQSLDQGLQFLIQYYNGEERAKGNILERFSAQQFPDLHSELNLSSLELGDSALYFCASSPERGNIQYFGAGTRLSVL.

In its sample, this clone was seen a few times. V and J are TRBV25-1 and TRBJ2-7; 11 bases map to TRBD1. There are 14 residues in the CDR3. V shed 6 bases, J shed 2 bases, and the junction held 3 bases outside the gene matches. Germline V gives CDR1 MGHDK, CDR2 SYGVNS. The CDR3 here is CASRPGQGAYEQYF. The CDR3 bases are TGTGCCAGCAGACCGGGACAGGGGGCCTACGAGCAGTACTTC.

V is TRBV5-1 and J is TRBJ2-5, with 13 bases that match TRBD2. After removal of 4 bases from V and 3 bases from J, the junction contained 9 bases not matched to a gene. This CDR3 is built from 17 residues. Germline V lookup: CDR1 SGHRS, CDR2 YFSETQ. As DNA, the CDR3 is TGCGCCAGCAGCCGGGGACTAGCGGGGAAGGTTAAAGAGACCCAGTACTTC. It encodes CASSRGLAGKVKETQYF.

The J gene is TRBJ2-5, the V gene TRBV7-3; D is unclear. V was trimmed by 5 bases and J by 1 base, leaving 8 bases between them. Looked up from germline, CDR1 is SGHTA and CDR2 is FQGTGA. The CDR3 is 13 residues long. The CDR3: CASSPGLQETQYF. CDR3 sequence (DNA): TGTGCCAGCAGCCCAGGCCTCCAAGAGACCCAGTACTTC.

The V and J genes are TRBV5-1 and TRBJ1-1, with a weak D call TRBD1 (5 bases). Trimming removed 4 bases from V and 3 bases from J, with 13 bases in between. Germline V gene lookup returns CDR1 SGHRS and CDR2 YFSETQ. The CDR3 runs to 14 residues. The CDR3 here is CASSKLTDDTEAFF. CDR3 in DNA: TGCGCCAGCAGCAAGCTGACAGACGACACTGAAGCTTTCTTT. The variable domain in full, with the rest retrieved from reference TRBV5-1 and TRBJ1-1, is KAGVTQTPRYLIKTRGQQVTLSCSPISGHRSVSWYQQTPGQGLQFLFEYFSETQRNKGNFPGRFSGRQFSNSRSEMNVSTLELGDSALYLCASSKLTDDTEAFFGQGTRLTVV.

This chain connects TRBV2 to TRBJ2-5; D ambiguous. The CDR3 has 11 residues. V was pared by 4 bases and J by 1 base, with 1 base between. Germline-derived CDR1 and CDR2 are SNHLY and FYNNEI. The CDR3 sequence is CASSGQETQYF. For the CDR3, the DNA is TGTGCCAGCAGTGGCCAAGAGACCCAGTACTTC.

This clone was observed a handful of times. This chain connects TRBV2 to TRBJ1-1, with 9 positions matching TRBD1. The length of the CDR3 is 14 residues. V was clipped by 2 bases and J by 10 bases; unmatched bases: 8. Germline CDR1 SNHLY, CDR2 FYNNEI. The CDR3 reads CASSEFRQGGAAFF. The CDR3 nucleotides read TGTGCCAGCAGTGAATTTAGACAGGGGGGAGCAGCTTTCTTT.

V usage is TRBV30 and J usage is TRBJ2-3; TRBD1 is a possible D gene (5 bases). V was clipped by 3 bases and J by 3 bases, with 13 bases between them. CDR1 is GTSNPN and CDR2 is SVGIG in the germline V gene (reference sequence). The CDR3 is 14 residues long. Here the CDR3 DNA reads TGTGCCTGGAGCAGCCAGGGATGGACAGATACGCAGTATTTT. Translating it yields CAWSSQGWTDTQYF.

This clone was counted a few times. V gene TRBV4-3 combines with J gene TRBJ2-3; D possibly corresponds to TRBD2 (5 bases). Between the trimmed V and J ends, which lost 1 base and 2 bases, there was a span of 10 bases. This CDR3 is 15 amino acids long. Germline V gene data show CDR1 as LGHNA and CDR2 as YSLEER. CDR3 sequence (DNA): TGCGCCAGCAGCCAAGCTGGAGGAGCCACAGATACGCAGTATTTT. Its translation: CASSQAGGATDTQYF.

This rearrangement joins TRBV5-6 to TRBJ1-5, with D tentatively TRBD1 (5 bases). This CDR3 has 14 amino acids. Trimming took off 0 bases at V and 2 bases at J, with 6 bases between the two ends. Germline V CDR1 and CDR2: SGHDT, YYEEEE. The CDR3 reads CASSLGGGNQPQHF. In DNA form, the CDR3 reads TGTGCCAGCAGCTTGGGAGGGGGCAATCAGCCCCAGCATTTT.